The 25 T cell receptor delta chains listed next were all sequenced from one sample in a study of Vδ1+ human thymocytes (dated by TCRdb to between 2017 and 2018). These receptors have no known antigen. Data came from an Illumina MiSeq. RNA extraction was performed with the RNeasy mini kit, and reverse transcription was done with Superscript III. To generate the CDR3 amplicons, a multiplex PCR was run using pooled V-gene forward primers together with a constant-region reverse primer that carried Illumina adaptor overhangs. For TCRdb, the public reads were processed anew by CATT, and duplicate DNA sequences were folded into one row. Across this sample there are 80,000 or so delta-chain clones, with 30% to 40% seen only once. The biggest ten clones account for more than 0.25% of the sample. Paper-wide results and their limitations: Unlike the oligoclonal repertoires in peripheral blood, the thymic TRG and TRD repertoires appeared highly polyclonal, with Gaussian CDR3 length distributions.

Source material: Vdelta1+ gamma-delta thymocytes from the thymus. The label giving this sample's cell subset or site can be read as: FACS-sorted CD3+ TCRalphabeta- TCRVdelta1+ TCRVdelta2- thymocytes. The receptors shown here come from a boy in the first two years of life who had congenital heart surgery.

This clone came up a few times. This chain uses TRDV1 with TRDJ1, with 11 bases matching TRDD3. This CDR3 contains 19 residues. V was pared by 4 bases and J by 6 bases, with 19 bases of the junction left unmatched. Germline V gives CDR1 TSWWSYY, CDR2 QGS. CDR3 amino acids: CALGGPLGNWGITYHKLIF. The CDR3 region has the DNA TGTGCTCTTGGGGGACCTTTGGGCAACTGGGGGATAACCTACCATAAACTCATCTTT.

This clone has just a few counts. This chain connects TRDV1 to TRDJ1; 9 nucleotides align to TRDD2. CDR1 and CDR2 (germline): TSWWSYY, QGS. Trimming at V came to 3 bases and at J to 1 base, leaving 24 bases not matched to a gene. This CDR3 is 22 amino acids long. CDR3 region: CALGDHLPTLWGRTRRTDKLIF. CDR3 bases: TGTGCTCTTGGGGACCACCTTCCTACGTTGTGGGGGAGGACGAGGCGCACCGATAAACTCATCTTT.

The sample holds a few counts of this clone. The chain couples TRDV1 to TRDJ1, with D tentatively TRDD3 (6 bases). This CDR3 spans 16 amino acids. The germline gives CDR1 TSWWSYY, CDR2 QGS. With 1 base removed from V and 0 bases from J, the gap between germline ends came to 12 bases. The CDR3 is CALGERLLGYTDKLIF. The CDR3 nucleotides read TGTGCTCTTGGGGAACGTCTCCTGGGGTACACCGATAAACTCATCTTT.

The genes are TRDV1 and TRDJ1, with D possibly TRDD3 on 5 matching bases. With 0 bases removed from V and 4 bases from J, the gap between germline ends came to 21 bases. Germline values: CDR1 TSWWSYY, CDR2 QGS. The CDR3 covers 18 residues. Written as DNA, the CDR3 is TGTGCTCTTGGGGAACTTGGCGCTATCCTTACCGGGGGCGATAAACTCATCTTT. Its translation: CALGELGAILTGGDKLIF.

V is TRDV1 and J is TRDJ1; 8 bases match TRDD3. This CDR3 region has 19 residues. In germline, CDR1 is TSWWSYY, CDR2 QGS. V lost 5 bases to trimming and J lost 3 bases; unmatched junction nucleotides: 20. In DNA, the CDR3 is TGTGCTCTTGGGCCCAGTAGGCCTTTCCCCGGGGGGATAGCCGATAAACTCATCTTT. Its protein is CALGPSRPFPGGIADKLIF.

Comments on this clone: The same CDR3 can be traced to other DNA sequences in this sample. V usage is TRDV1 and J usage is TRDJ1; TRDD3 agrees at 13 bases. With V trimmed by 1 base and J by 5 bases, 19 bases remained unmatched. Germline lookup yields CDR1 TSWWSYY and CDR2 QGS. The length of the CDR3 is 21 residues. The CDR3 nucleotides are TGTGCTCTTGGGGAACCCACCCGATGCGACTGGGGGATACGGGACGGGGATAAACTCATCTTT. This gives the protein CALGEPTRCDWGIRDGDKLIF.

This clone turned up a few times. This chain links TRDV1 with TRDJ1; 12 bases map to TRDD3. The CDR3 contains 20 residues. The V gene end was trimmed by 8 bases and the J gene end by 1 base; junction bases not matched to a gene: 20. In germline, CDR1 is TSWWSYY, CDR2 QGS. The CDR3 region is CALLLPFRDWGIPPTDKLIF. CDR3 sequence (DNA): TGTGCTCTTCTCCTGCCCTTCCGGGACTGGGGGATACCCCCCACCGATAAACTCATCTTT.

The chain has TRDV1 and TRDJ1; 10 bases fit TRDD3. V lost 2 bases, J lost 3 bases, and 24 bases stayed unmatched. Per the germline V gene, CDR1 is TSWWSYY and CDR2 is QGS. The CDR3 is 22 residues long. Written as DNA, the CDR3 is TGTGCTCTTGGGGAAACCATAACCCGGGCTCTCACGTTACTGGGGGATCCCGATAAACTCATCTTT. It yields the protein CALGETITRALTLLGDPDKLIF.

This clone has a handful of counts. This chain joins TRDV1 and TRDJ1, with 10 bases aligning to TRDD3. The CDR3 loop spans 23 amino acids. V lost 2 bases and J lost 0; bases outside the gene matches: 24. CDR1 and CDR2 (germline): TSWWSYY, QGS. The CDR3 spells CALGEGDRPYATGGLGYTDKLIF. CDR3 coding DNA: TGTGCTCTTGGGGAAGGAGATCGGCCTTACGCTACTGGGGGATTGGGGTACACCGATAAACTCATCTTT.

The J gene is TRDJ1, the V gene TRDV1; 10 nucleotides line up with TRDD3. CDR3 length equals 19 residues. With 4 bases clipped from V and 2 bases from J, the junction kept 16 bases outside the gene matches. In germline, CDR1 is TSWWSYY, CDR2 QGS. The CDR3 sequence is CALGGTSVLGDGYTDKLIF. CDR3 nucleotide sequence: TGTGCTCTTGGGGGCACGTCAGTACTGGGGGATGGTTATACCGATAAACTCATCTTT.

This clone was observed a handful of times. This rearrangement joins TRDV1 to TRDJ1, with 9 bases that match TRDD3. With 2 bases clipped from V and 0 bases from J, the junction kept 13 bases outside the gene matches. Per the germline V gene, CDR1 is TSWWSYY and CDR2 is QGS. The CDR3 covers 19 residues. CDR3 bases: TGTGCTCTTGGGGAATTTCCCCCTACTGGGGGACCCGACACCGATAAACTCATCTTT. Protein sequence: CALGEFPPTGGPDTDKLIF.

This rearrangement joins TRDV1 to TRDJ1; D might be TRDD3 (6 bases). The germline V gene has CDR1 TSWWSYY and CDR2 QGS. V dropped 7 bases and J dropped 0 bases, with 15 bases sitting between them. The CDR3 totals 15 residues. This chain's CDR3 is CALDGGLSNTDKLIF. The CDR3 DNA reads TGTGCTCTTGACGGGGGACTCTCGAACACCGATAAACTCATCTTT.

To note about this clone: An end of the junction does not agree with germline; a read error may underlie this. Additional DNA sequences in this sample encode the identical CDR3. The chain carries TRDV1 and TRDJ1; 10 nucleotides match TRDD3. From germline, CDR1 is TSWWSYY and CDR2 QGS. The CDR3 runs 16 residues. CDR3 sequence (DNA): TGCGCTCTTGGGGAACAGTGGGGGATACTTTTCGATAAACTCATCTTT. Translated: CALGEQWGILFDKLIF.

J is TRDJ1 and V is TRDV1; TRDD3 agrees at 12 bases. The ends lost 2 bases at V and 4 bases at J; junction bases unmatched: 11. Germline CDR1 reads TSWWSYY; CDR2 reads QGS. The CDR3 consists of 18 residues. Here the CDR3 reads CALGENPNWGILGDKLIF. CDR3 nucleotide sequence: TGTGCTCTTGGGGAAAATCCTAACTGGGGGATACTCGGCGATAAACTCATCTTT.

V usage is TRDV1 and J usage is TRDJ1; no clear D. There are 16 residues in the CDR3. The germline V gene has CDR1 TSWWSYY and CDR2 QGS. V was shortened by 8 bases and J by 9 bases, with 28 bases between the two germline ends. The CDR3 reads CALWSHSQDRPRELIF. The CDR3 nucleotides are TGTGCTCTTTGGTCTCACTCCCAAGACCGCCCAAGGGAACTCATCTTT.

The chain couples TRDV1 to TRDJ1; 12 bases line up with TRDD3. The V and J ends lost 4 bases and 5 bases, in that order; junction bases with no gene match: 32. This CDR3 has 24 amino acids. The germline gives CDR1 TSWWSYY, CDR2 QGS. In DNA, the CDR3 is TGTGCTCTTGGGGCCCACTTGTTCCGCTGGGGGATACGCGGCCAGGATTTGGGCGAGGATAAACTCATCTTT. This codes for CALGAHLFRWGIRGQDLGEDKLIF.

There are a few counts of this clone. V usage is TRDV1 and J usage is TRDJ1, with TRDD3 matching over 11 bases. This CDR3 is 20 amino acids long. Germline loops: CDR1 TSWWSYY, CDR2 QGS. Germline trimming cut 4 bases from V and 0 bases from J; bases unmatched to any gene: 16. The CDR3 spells CALGGLPTLGDTWYTDKLIF. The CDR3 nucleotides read TGTGCTCTTGGGGGCCTGCCTACCTTGGGGGATACGTGGTACACCGATAAACTCATCTTT.

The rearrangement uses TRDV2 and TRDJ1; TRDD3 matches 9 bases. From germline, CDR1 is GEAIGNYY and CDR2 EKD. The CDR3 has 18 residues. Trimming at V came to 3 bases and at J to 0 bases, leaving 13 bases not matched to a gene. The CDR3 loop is CACDASSAGGLYTDKLIF. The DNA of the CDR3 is TGTGCCTGTGACGCTAGTTCGGCTGGGGGATTGTACACCGATAAACTCATCTTT.

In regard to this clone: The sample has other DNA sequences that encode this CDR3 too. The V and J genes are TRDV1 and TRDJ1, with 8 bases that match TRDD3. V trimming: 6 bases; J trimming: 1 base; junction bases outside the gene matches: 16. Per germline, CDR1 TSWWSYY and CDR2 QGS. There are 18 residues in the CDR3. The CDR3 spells CALGLRSGGGTTTDKLIF. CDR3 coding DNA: TGTGCTCTTGGCCTACGGTCTGGGGGAGGAACCACCACCGATAAACTCATCTTT.

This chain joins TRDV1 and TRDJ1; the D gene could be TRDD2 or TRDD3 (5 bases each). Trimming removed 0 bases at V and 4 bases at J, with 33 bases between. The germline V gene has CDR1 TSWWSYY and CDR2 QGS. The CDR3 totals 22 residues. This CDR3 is CALGELGAFVGAGGLCGDKLIF. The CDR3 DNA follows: TGTGCTCTTGGGGAACTAGGGGCCTTCGTAGGGGCCGGGGGGCTTTGCGGCGATAAACTCATCTTT.

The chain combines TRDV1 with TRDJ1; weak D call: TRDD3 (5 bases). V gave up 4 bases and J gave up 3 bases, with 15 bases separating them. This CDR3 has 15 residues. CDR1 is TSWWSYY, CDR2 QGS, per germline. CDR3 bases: TGTGCTCTTGGGGGGACAATACGCGGGGCCGATAAACTCATCTTT. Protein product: CALGGTIRGADKLIF.

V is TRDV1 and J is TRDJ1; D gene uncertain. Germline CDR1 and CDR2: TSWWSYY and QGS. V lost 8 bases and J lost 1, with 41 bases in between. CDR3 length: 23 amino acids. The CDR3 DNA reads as TGTGCTCTTCCCTCCCAAAGACCCCATTTGTACGGCCGAGAGGCCAGATCCACCGATAAACTCATCTTT. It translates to CALPSQRPHLYGREARSTDKLIF.

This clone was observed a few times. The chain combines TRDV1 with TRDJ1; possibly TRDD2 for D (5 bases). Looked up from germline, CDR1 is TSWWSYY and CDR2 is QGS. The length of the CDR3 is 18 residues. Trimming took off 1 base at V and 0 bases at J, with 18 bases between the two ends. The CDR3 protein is CALGEQRVRPPNTDKLIF. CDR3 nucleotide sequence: TGTGCTCTTGGGGAACAGAGGGTCAGGCCTCCTAACACCGATAAACTCATCTTT.

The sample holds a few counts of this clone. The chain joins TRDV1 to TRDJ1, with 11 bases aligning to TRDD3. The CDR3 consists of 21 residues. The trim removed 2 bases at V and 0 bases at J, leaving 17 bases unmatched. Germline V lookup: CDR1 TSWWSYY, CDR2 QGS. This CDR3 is CALGENRWTGGYIGYTDKLIF. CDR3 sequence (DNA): TGTGCTCTTGGGGAAAATAGGTGGACTGGGGGATATATCGGGTACACCGATAAACTCATCTTT.

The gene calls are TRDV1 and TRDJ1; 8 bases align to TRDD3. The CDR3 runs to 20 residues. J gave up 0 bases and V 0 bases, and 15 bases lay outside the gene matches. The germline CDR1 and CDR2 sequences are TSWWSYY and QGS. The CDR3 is CALGELKPWGTNLYTDKLIF. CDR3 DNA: TGTGCTCTTGGGGAACTGAAGCCCTGGGGGACCAACTTGTACACCGATAAACTCATCTTT.